This entry lists 10 T cell receptor beta chains sequenced from one sample in a study of molecular identifiers for immune sequencing clone quantification. One entry per CDR3 protein results from TCRdb running MiXCR on the PCR reads. The sample has 300,000 to 350,000 distinct CDR3 sequences; 20% to 25% are singletons. Sequenced sample: naive CD8+ T cells from blood, with Jurkat cell RNA spiked in. Subset meaning: FACS-sorted CD8+CD4-CCR7+CD45RA+ naive T cells. Receptors were obtained from a human donor in good health. Some libraries in this study had Jurkat cell RNA spiked in.

This clonotype has at least ten counts. The rearrangement links TRBV27 to TRBJ1-4; the D is unclear. V shed 3 bases and J shed 6 bases, with 8 bases lying between them. From germline, CDR1 is MNHEY and CDR2 SMNVEV (reference sequence). This CDR3 comprises 13 residues. DNA for the CDR3: TGTGCCAGCAGTTTTGTCAGCCATGAAAAACTGTTTTTT. This encodes CASSFVSHEKLFF.

This clonotype was recorded at least ten times. The chain is built from TRBV28 and TRBJ2-7; D gene ambiguous. V lost 5 bases and J lost 3, with 11 bases in between. The CDR3 is 13 residues long. Germline V gene data show CDR1 as MDHEN and CDR2 as SYDVKM. The CDR3 region is CASSPAAYYEQYF. The CDR3 region has the DNA TGTGCCAGCAGTCCCGCCGCATACTACGAGCAGTACTTC.

Ten or more counts support this clonotype. V usage is TRBV28 and J usage is TRBJ2-7; a weak D match, TRBD1 (6 bases). The V end was cut by 2 bases, the J end by 4 bases, with 12 bases between. CDR1 and CDR2 from the germline V gene are MDHEN and SYDVKM. The CDR3 has 14 residues. The CDR3 DNA reads TGTGCCAGCAGTTTAGAGGGGGTAGGTTACGAGCAGTACTTC. It yields the protein CASSLEGVGYEQYF.

This clonotype has a count of ten or more. V and J are TRBV28 and TRBJ2-7; the D gene is possibly TRBD2 (6 bases). The germline CDR1 and CDR2 sequences are MDHEN and SYDVKM. The CDR3 is 14 amino acids. The V gene lost 2 bases and the J gene lost 3 bases, with 11 bases spanning the gap. In DNA form, the CDR3 reads TGTGCCAGCAGTTTACGGGGACTGAGCTACGAGCAGTACTTC. Residues: CASSLRGLSYEQYF.

This clonotype has ten or more counts. For the CDR3, the DNA is TGTGCCAGCAGCCCCCGGGACTACCTAGCTAGCACAGATACGCAGTATTTT. This encodes CASSPRDYLASTDTQYF. The chain is built from TRBV7-2 and TRBJ2-3, with 7 bases lining up with TRBD2. CDR3 length: 17 amino acids. Germline V gene data show CDR1 as SGHTA and CDR2 as FQGNSA. Trimming took 5 bases from V and 0 from J; bases not matched to a gene: 11. Combining the CDR3 with reference TRBV7-2 and TRBJ2-3 gives the whole variable domain GAGVSQSPSNKVTEKGKDVELRCDPISGHTALYWYRQSLGQGLEFLIYFQGNSAPDKSGLPSDRFSAERTGGSVSTLTIQRTQQEDSAVYLCASSPRDYLASTDTQYFGPGTRLTVL.

Written as DNA, the CDR3 is TGTGCCAGCAGTAACACTGTACAGGGGGCGGCTGACACTGAAGCTTTCTTT. Translation: CASSNTVQGAADTEAFF. The V call is TRBV6-2 or TRBV6-3, the J call TRBJ1-1; 9 bases match TRBD1. CDR1 and CDR2 from the germline V gene are MNHEY and SVGEGT. This CDR3 contains 17 residues. The ends lost 5 bases at V and 3 bases at J; junction bases unmatched: 13.

Many counts were recorded for this clonotype. The chain couples TRBV5-1 to TRBJ2-1, with 10 bases fitting TRBD2. Trimming removed 3 bases from V and 8 bases from J; junction bases left unmatched: 8. The CDR3 sequence is 15 residues long. Germline values: CDR1 SGHRS, CDR2 YFSETQ. CDR3 sequence: CASSSPSGSIDEQFF. CDR3 nucleotides: TGCGCCAGCAGCTCCCCTAGCGGGAGTATCGATGAGCAGTTCTTC.

About this clonotype: The junction departs from the called germline gene at one end, perhaps through a read error. This chain links TRBV7-9 with TRBJ2-7; 7 bases fit TRBD2. This CDR3 is built from 12 residues. The V gene's germline CDR1 is SEHNR and CDR2 FQNEAQ (reference sequence). Written as DNA, the CDR3 is TGTGCCGGCAGTGGACTAGTCCACGAGCAGTACTTC. Protein: CAGSGLVHEQYF.

For this clonotype: A clone one base away is much larger, so this may be a read error. This sequence joins TRBV6-6 and TRBJ2-1; a possible D gene is TRBD2 (6 bases). Trimming stripped 5 bases from V and 9 bases from J, with 17 bases between. Germline-derived CDR1 and CDR2 are MNHNY and SVGAGI (reference sequence). The CDR3 is made up of 14 amino acids. CDR3 in amino acids: CASSTYPRGGEQFF. The CDR3 DNA reads as TGTGCCAGCAGTACGTACCCTCGGGGAGGTGAGCAGTTCTTC.

This clonotype turned up a few times. One end of the junction is discordant with germline, which a read error may explain. The V call is TRBV11-3, the J call TRBJ2-7; possible D gene TRBD1, 5 bases. The CDR3 loop spans 15 amino acids. Germline CDR1 reads SGHNT; CDR2 reads YENEEA. The CDR3 loop is CASSLGVQDTFERYF. DNA of the CDR3: TGTGCCAGCAGCTTAGGGGTCCAGGACACCTTCGAGCGGTACTTC.